The present entry profiles one TCR beta chain with its context. Its antigen is as yet unknown. This record belongs to a study of cytomegalovirus exposure and HLA in healthy donors. The CDR3 runs to 16 residues. Germline-derived CDR1 and CDR2 are SGHTA and FQGNSA. Nominally healthy donors were sampled, though unrecorded immune exposures were likely. The PCR had 60 Vbeta and 13 Jbeta primers. Measured with immunoSEQ multiplex PCR; TCRdb has only the in-frame clones, and not every one. The table has about 130,000 clones, roughly 74% seen once; the top ten hold 6% to 8%. Study findings and constraints: Rarity held for most TCR sequences, but there were some public TCRs that occurred in many donors.

This chain connects TRBV7-2 to TRBJ2-5; D gene ambiguous. The DNA end is more similar to TRBJ2-7, so the J call may be wrong. The receptor comes from a male donor in good health and CMV-seronegative. The specimen was PBMCs. The CDR3 DNA sequence: TGTGCCAGCAGCTTAGAGCGATACGGCAGCTCCTACGAGCAGTACTTC. This gives the protein CASSLERYGSSYEQYF.